Listed below are T cell receptor beta chains from one sample, sequenced in a study of control samples from healthy donors and cancer patients. Method: immunoSEQ multiplex PCR; TCRdb's copy keeps in-frame clones and lacks some. The sample includes about 120,000 clones, 80% to 95% of them seen just once. Specimen: PBMCs. Receptors were obtained from a man at least 80 years old with head and neck cancer. Each CDR3 is given with its conserved first and last residue. D genes are given only for firm matches. Size tells how often a clone was seen (once, few, many) or the class of an expanded clone, and some rows leave it out.

CDR3 DNA: TGCAGCGTTAGTGCCACAGGTAACACTGAAGCTTTCTTT; CDR3 protein: CSVSATGNTEAFF; D gene: NA; J gene: TRBJ1-1; V gene: TRBV29-1; clone size: NA
CDR3 DNA: TGCGCCAGCAGCTTGGACCCGCGACAGGGGGTAAACTATGGCTACACCTTC; CDR3 protein: CASSLDPRQGVNYGYTF; D gene: TRBD1; J gene: TRBJ1-2; V gene: TRBV5-1; clone size: NA
CDR3 DNA: TGTGCCTGGAACCAAAACGGGGGCCAAGAGACCCAGTACTTC; CDR3 protein: CAWNQNGGQETQYF; D gene: NA; J gene: TRBJ2-5; V gene: TRBV30; clone size: NA
CDR3 DNA: TGCGCCAGCAGTGGAGCCGGGACTTACAATGAGCAGTTCTTC; CDR3 protein: CASSGAGTYNEQFF; D gene: NA; J gene: TRBJ2-1; V gene: TRBV10-1; clone size: NA
CDR3 DNA: TGTGCCAGCAGTCTCCAGTGGAAGAGCAATCAGCCCCAGCATTTT; CDR3 protein: CASSLQWKSNQPQHF; D gene: NA; J gene: TRBJ1-5; V gene: TRBV6-5; clone size: NA
CDR3 DNA: TGTGCCAGCAGCGTAGCTTTCCCAGATACGCAGTATTTT; CDR3 protein: CASSVAFPDTQYF; D gene: NA; J gene: TRBJ2-3; V gene: TRBV9; clone size: NA
CDR3 DNA: TGTGCCAGCAGCGGGGGACAGGGACAGTCCTACGAGCAGTACTTC; CDR3 protein: CASSGGQGQSYEQYF; D gene: TRBD1; J gene: TRBJ2-7; V gene: TRBV9; clone size: NA
CDR3 DNA: TGTGCCAGCAGCTTGGCCGGGAGGAATGATCAGCCCCAGCATTTT; CDR3 protein: CASSLAGRNDQPQHF; D gene: NA; J gene: TRBJ1-5; V gene: TRBV5-4; clone size: NA
CDR3 DNA: TGTGCCAGCAGCCTCACTCGCCGGCGCTCCCTGGGGGTCCAAGAGACCCAGTACTTC; CDR3 protein: CASSLTRRRSLGVQETQYF; D gene: NA; J gene: TRBJ2-5; V gene: TRBV7-8; clone size: NA
CDR3 DNA: TGTGCCAGCAGCCCGACAGGGTATGGCTACACCTTC; CDR3 protein: CASSPTGYGYTF; D gene: TRBD1; J gene: TRBJ1-2; V gene: TRBV5-4; clone size: NA
CDR3 DNA: TGTGCCAGCAGCTTGGTTCAGGGGAGGACTGAAGCTTTCTTT; CDR3 protein: CASSLVQGRTEAFF; D gene: NA; J gene: TRBJ1-1; V gene: TRBV5-5; clone size: NA
CDR3 DNA: TGTGCCAGCTCACCTTGGGTTGCTCAAGCGGAGACCCAGTACTTC; CDR3 protein: CASSPWVAQAETQYF; D gene: NA; J gene: TRBJ2-5; V gene: TRBV18; clone size: NA
CDR3 DNA: TGTGCCAGCTCACCTGACAGTTCCGGGGCTAGCGGCCTCTACGAGCAGTACTTC; CDR3 protein: CASSPDSSGASGLYEQYF; D gene: TRBD2; J gene: TRBJ2-7; V gene: TRBV18; clone size: NA
CDR3 DNA: TGTGCCAGCAGCTTAATGGGCACAGGGGGCGGCTACACCTTC; CDR3 protein: CASSLMGTGGGYTF; D gene: TRBD1; J gene: TRBJ1-2; V gene: TRBV11-2; clone size: NA
CDR3 DNA: TGTGCCAGCAGACCCCACGAGGATACCACCGGGGAGCTGTTTTTT; CDR3 protein: CASRPHEDTTGELFF; D gene: NA; J gene: TRBJ2-2; V gene: TRBV3-1/TRBV3-2; clone size: NA
CDR3 DNA: TGTGCCACGGGGGGGGCCTACAATGAGCAGTTCTTC; CDR3 protein: CATGGAYNEQFF; D gene: TRBD2; J gene: TRBJ2-1; V gene: TRBV10-3; clone size: NA
CDR3 DNA: TGCAGCGTTGTTTCCGGAAACACCATATATTTT; CDR3 protein: CSVVSGNTIYF; D gene: NA; J gene: TRBJ1-3; V gene: TRBV29-1; clone size: NA
CDR3 DNA: TGTGCCAGCAGCGTTACAAAGGGGACAGTAGGCTATGGCTACACCTTC; CDR3 protein: CASSVTKGTVGYGYTF; D gene: TRBD1; J gene: TRBJ1-2; V gene: TRBV7-2; clone size: NA
CDR3 DNA: TGTGCCAACCCCGGTGGACGAAATTCACCCCTCCACTTT; CDR3 protein: CANPGGRNSPLHF; D gene: NA; J gene: TRBJ1-6; V gene: TRBV21-1; clone size: once
CDR3 DNA: TGTGCCAGCAGCTTAGATCGACTAGCGGGAGCCTACAATGAGCAGTTCTTC; CDR3 protein: CASSLDRLAGAYNEQFF; D gene: TRBD2; J gene: TRBJ2-1; V gene: TRBV11-2; clone size: NA
CDR3 DNA: TGTGCCTGGAGTGCCACAGATACGCAGTATTTT; CDR3 protein: CAWSATDTQYF; D gene: NA; J gene: TRBJ2-3; V gene: TRBV30; clone size: NA
CDR3 DNA: TGTGCCAGCAGCTTAGCCCGGACAGGTGGCTACACCTTC; CDR3 protein: CASSLARTGGYTF; D gene: TRBD1; J gene: TRBJ1-2; V gene: TRBV7-9; clone size: NA
CDR3 DNA: TGTGCCAGTAGTTCTAGCGGGGGGCGGGGCACAGATACGCAGTATTTT; CDR3 protein: CASSSSGGRGTDTQYF; D gene: TRBD2; J gene: TRBJ2-3; V gene: TRBV19; clone size: once
CDR3 DNA: TGTGCCAGCAGTTATGGACGCTCTAGAGTAATTACCAAAAACATTCAGTACTTC; CDR3 protein: CASSYGRSRVITKNIQYF; D gene: NA; J gene: TRBJ2-4; V gene: TRBV6-2/TRBV6-3; clone size: few
CDR3 DNA: TGCGCCAGCAGTCTCCGGTCCGCACAAAGTCGGGCCAACGTCCTGACTTTC; CDR3 protein: CASSLRSAQSRANVLTF; D gene: NA; J gene: TRBJ2-6; V gene: TRBV10-1; clone size: NA
CDR3 DNA: TGTGCCAGCAGTGAACAAACCATCGGGGAGCTGTTTTTT; CDR3 protein: CASSEQTIGELFF; D gene: NA; J gene: TRBJ2-2; V gene: TRBV6-4; clone size: NA